A single sample gave rise to the 25 T cell receptor beta chains below, sequenced in a study of response to subunit inactivated influenza vaccine. TCRdb fed the RT-PCR reads into MiXCR, producing one record per CDR3 protein. The sample lists about 570,000 distinct CDR3 sequences; about 11% were seen once. The data also belong to a second study, concerning T cells expressing NK-cell markers. As that study records: The authors generated TCR beta cDNA through 5'RACE template switching with UMIs.

The sequencing here drew on PBMCs from blood, taken on the day of vaccination. All receptors come from a man in his fifties who received an inactivated influenza vaccine.

The rearrangement links TRBV27 to TRBJ2-7; D unresolved. Germline V gives CDR1 MNHEY, CDR2 SMNVEV (reference sequence). Trimming took off 0 bases at V and 3 bases at J, with 21 bases between the two ends. This CDR3 has 18 residues. The CDR3 loop is CASSLSGADWPYLYEQYF. CDR3 coding DNA: TGTGCCAGCAGTTTATCGGGCGCAGACTGGCCCTACCTCTACGAGCAGTACTTC.

This sequence joins TRBV2 and TRBJ2-4, with 7 bases matching TRBD1. Germline assignment: CDR1 SNHLY and CDR2 FYNNEI. V lost 6 bases, J lost 1 base, and 6 bases stayed unmatched. CDR3 length: 15 residues. The CDR3 spells CASRSDRAAKNIQYF. In DNA form, the CDR3 reads TGTGCCAGCAGGAGCGACAGGGCGGCCAAAAACATTCAGTACTTC.

This clonotype came up a few times. The V call is TRBV12-3 or TRBV12-4, the J call TRBJ1-2; D remains unclear. The CDR3 spans 12 residues. Trimming stripped 6 bases from V and 13 bases from J, with 18 bases between. The CDR3 DNA reads TGTGCCAGCAGCCTCGGACGTGGGCGTCTCACCTTC. Protein sequence: CASSLGRGRLTF.

The rearrangement uses TRBV7-2 and TRBJ2-2; the match to TRBD2 covers 7 bases. Looked up from germline, CDR1 is SGHTA and CDR2 is FQGNSA. V lost 0 bases, J lost 6 bases, and 7 bases stayed unmatched. The CDR3 totals 16 residues. CDR3 nucleotide sequence: TGTGCCAGCAGCTTAGCCGGCGGGAGTAATGCCGGGGAGCTGTTTTTT. Its translation: CASSLAGGSNAGELFF.

This clonotype was picked up a small number of times. The genes are TRBV20-1 and TRBJ2-5, with D possibly called TRBD1 or TRBD2 (5 bases each). The germline gives CDR1 DFQATT, CDR2 SNEGSKA (reference sequence). The V and J ends lost 1 base and 3 bases respectively, with 12 bases between them. This CDR3 spans 14 amino acids. The CDR3 protein is CSARAGQAKETQYF. In DNA, the CDR3 is TGCAGTGCTAGAGCGGGGCAGGCGAAAGAGACCCAGTACTTC.

This clonotype was detected a few times. This sequence joins TRBV2 and TRBJ1-1, with D unclear. The V end was cut by 6 bases, the J end by 1 base, with 18 bases between. This CDR3 is 16 amino acids long. CDR1 SNHLY and CDR2 FYNNEI come from the germline V gene. The CDR3 nucleotides read TGTGCCAGCAGAAACACCCCAGGAGGCAGGAACACTGAAGCTTTCTTT. Translated, it gives CASRNTPGGRNTEAFF.

The chain has TRBV3-1 and TRBJ1-1, with TRBD1 as a possible D gene (6 bases). Trimming stripped 5 bases from V and 5 bases from J, with 12 bases between. The CDR3 consists of 13 residues. The germline V gene encodes CDR1 LGHDT and CDR2 YNNKEL (reference sequence). DNA of the CDR3: TGTGCCAGCAGCAGCGGGGGGGCAACTGAAGCTTTCTTT. This gives the protein CASSSGGATEAFF.

V and J are TRBV9 and TRBJ1-2; weak D call: TRBD1 (5 bases). V was trimmed by 0 bases and J by 9 bases, leaving 12 bases between them. This CDR3 has 13 residues. CDR1 is SGDLS and CDR2 is YYNGEE in the germline V gene. Here the CDR3 reads CASSVGAGSRYTF. DNA of the CDR3: TGTGCCAGCAGCGTAGGGGCAGGGTCCCGCTACACCTTC.

This chain joins TRBV5-1 and TRBJ1-4; no definite D call. Trimming took 4 bases from V and 0 from J, leaving 7 bases between them. The CDR3 totals 14 residues. The germline gives CDR1 SGHRS, CDR2 YFSETQ. CDR3 sequence (DNA): TGCGCCAGCAGCAGGGATGCAACTAATGAAAAACTGTTTTTT. This sequence encodes CASSRDATNEKLFF.

The gene calls are TRBV3-1 and TRBJ2-3; 7 bases match TRBD1. CDR3 length equals 14 residues. Germline CDR1 is LGHDT and CDR2 is YNNKEL (reference sequence). J was trimmed by 5 bases and V by 4 bases; bases with no gene match: 6. This chain's CDR3 is CASSPGTVIDTQYF. The CDR3, as DNA: TGTGCCAGCAGCCCGGGGACAGTAATAGATACGCAGTATTTT.

The chain is built from TRBV12-3 or TRBV12-4 and TRBJ1-5; 9 positions agree with TRBD1. The CDR3 covers 13 residues. The CDR3 DNA reads as TGTGCGACGGGGACAGGGTTGAATCAGCCCCAGCATTTT. As protein: CATGTGLNQPQHF.

The DNA of the CDR3 is TGTGCCAGCAGTTCCGGGACAGGGGATCTTCAAGAGACCCAGTACTTC. The encoded protein is CASSSGTGDLQETQYF. The chain carries TRBV6-5 and TRBJ2-5, with 10 bases identical to TRBD1. This CDR3 is 16 amino acids long. Per the germline V gene, CDR1 is MNHEY and CDR2 is SVGAGI. Trimming removed 4 bases from V and 2 bases from J; junction bases left unmatched: 7.

In this sample, this clonotype turned up many times. V usage is TRBV29-1 and J usage is TRBJ2-5; possibly TRBD2 for D (5 bases). This CDR3 has 14 residues. CDR1 is SQVTM, CDR2 ANQGSEA, per germline. V was cut by 3 bases and J by 3 bases, with 14 bases left in between. The CDR3 region is CSVEGSELKETQYF. CDR3 DNA: TGCAGCGTTGAGGGGAGTGAGCTGAAAGAGACCCAGTACTTC.

This clonotype occurred a few times. CDR3 sequence reads: CSASAKYNEQFF. In nucleotides, the CDR3 is TGCAGTGCTAGTGCCAAGTACAATGAGCAGTTCTTC. The V gene is TRBV20-1, the J gene TRBJ2-1; D is uncertain. The CDR3 has 12 amino acids. Germline assignment: CDR1 DFQATT and CDR2 SNEGSKA (reference sequence). V gave up 3 bases and J gave up 4 bases, with 7 bases separating them.

Concerning this clonotype: One end of the junction does not line up with germline, which may come from a read error. V and J are TRBV5-1 and TRBJ2-7, with 9 bases that match TRBD1. The germline CDR1 and CDR2 sequences are SGHRS and YFSETQ. This CDR3 is 18 amino acids long. CDR3 coding DNA: TGCGCCAGCAGCTTGGGGGTGGACAGGGGCCCCCGCAGCTACGAGCAGTCCTTC. Its protein is CASSLGVDRGPRSYEQSF.

This chain links TRBV27 with TRBJ2-2; D may be TRBD2 (7 bases). The germline V gene has CDR1 MNHEY and CDR2 SMNVEV (reference sequence). There are 17 residues in the CDR3. Trimming left V 5 bases short and J 7 bases short, with 23 bases between. The CDR3 spells CASSLTWGGVLLGELFF. The CDR3 DNA follows: TGTGCCAGCAGTCTAACCTGGGGGGGCGTTCTTCTCGGGGAGCTGTTTTTT.

The table lists this clonotype with a few counts. This sequence joins TRBV11-2 and TRBJ1-5, with a weak D call TRBD1 (5 bases). The CDR3 runs 17 residues. The germline V gene has CDR1 SGHAT and CDR2 FQNNGV. Trimming left V 0 bases short and J 4 bases short, with 16 bases between. DNA for the CDR3: TGTGCCAGCAGCTTAGACCCCACTAGGCAGGGTAATCAGCCCCAGCATTTT. Protein sequence: CASSLDPTRQGNQPQHF.

This clonotype appeared a few times. The rearrangement uses TRBV10-2 and TRBJ2-7; 8 bases line up with TRBD1. The germline V gene encodes CDR1 WSHSY and CDR2 SAAADI. V lost 8 bases and J lost 3; bases outside the gene matches: 0. The CDR3 spans 11 residues. The CDR3: CASGTGYEQYF. CDR3 DNA: TGCGCCAGCGGGACAGGCTACGAGCAGTACTTC.

With respect to this clonotype: One base away lies a much larger clone, so this may be a sequencing read error. The rearrangement links TRBV27 to TRBJ2-1, with D perhaps matching TRBD1 or TRBD2 (6 bases each). The germline V gene encodes CDR1 MNHEY and CDR2 SMNVEV (reference sequence). The CDR3 sequence is 16 residues long. With 5 bases removed from V and 5 bases from J, the gap between germline ends came to 19 bases. The CDR3 spells CASSILGIRGDNEQFF. The CDR3 DNA sequence: TGTGCCAGCAGTATCCTCGGGATTAGGGGGGACAATGAGCAGTTCTTC.

The J gene is TRBJ2-3, the V gene TRBV5-6; the D is unclear. Trimming took 6 bases from V and 1 from J, leaving 9 bases between them. Germline V lookup: CDR1 SGHDT, CDR2 YYEEEE. The CDR3 loop spans 13 amino acids. Here the CDR3 reads CASNQRGTDTQYF. The CDR3 coding sequence is TGTGCCAGCAACCAAAGGGGCACAGATACGCAGTATTTT.

The gene calls are TRBV15 and TRBJ2-5; possibly TRBD1 for D (5 bases). CDR3 length: 14 amino acids. Trimming removed 4 bases at V and 1 base at J, with 10 bases between. The germline gives CDR1 LNHNV, CDR2 YYDKDF (reference sequence). CDR3 DNA: TGTGCCACCAGCAAAAGGACATTCCAAGAGACCCAGTACTTC. It encodes CATSKRTFQETQYF.

The chain joins TRBV6-2 or TRBV6-3 to TRBJ2-7, with 8 bases lining up with TRBD2. Germline CDR1 and CDR2: MNHEY and SVGEGT. The CDR3 sequence is 15 residues long. After removal of 2 bases from V and 4 bases from J, the junction contained 7 bases not matched to a gene. The DNA for the CDR3 is TGTGCCAGCAGTTACCCGGGAGCGGGAGTTTACGAGCAGTACTTC. It encodes CASSYPGAGVYEQYF.

This clonotype was detected a few times. This chain connects TRBV29-1 to TRBJ2-3, with D perhaps TRBD1 or TRBD2 (5 bases each). CDR1 and CDR2 (germline): SQVTM, ANQGSEA. This CDR3 has 17 residues. V dropped 3 bases and J dropped 4 bases, with 23 bases sitting between them. The DNA for the CDR3 is TGCAGCGTTGAGGGGATTACCGGGACCGAGGTCCCAGATACGCAGTATTTT. It is translated as CSVEGITGTEVPDTQYF.

This clonotype was seen more than once but under ten times. The gene calls are TRBV29-1 and TRBJ2-5; D possibly corresponds to TRBD2 (5 bases). Trimming removed 4 bases from V and 1 base from J, with 7 bases in between. The CDR3 is 12 residues long. CDR1 and CDR2 (germline): SQVTM, ANQGSEA. The CDR3 DNA is TGCAGCGTTGGAAGCGGCCAAGAGACCCAGTACTTC. This codes for CSVGSGQETQYF.

The V gene is TRBV11-2, the J gene TRBJ1-5; possible D gene TRBD1, 6 bases. With 5 bases removed from V and 4 bases from J, the gap between germline ends came to 15 bases. The germline CDR1 and CDR2 sequences are SGHAT and FQNNGV. This CDR3 has 15 residues. CDR3 nucleotides: TGTGCCAGCAGCGTTAGCCCGGGACAAAATCAGCCCCAGCATTTT. Translating it yields CASSVSPGQNQPQHF.